The clone carrying this T cell receptor (beta chain) turned up a few times. Assembly of TCR beta libraries relied on iRepertoire HTBI primers together with Arm-PCR of CDR3 regions. Each CDR3 protein gets one entry after TCRdb re-called the multiplex PCR reads with MiXCR. The sample comprises a few hundred thousand distinct CDR3 sequences, 12% of which are singletons, and 15% to 20% rests with the top ten. The data are from a study of regulatory T cells in long-lasting Graves disease. Germline CDR1 and CDR2: LNHDA and SQIVND (reference sequence). The CDR3 is 17 residues long. The V segment lost 7 bases and the J segment 2 bases; nucleotides outside the gene matches: 11. Regarding time point: newly diagnosed GD, antithyroid drugs for less than 3 months. PBMC RNA was the source of the TCR library. This sample was also put to use in a study of T cells in Graves' hyperthyroidism and ophthalmopathy. As that report states: Researchers ran a first-round RT-PCR on the TCR CDR3 using the HTBI primer set.

This specimen was peripheral blood mononuclear cells (PBMCs), taken at new diagnosis, from a patient treated with antithyroid drugs. The receptor was isolated from a woman aged 18-29 years with Graves disease. This chain connects TRBV19 to TRBJ1-5; 10 positions agree with TRBD1. CDR3 in DNA: TGTGCCAGTACCCCGGAGTGGGGGACAGGGGGCAATCAGCCCCAGCATTTT. Its protein product is CASTPEWGTGGNQPQHF. The variable domain in full, with the rest retrieved from reference TRBV19 and TRBJ1-5, is DGGITQSPKYLFRKEGQNVTLSCEQNLNHDAMYWYRQDPGQGLRLIYYSQIVNDFQKGDIAEGYSVSREKKESFPLTVTSAQKNPTAFYLCASTPEWGTGGNQPQHFGDGTRLSIL.